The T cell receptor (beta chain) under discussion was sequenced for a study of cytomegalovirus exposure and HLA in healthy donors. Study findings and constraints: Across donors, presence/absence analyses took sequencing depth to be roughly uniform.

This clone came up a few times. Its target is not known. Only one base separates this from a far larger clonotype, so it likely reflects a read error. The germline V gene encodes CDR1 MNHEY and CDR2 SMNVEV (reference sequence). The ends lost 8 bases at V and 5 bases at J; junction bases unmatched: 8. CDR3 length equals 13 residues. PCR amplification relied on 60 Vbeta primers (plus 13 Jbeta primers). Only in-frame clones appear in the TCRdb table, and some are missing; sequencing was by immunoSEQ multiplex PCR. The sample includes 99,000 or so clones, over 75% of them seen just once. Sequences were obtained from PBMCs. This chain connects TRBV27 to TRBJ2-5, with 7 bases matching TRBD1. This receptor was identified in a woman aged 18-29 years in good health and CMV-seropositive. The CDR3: CASGATGWETQYF. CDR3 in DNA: TGTGCCAGCGGCGCGACAGGGTGGGAGACCCAGTACTTC.